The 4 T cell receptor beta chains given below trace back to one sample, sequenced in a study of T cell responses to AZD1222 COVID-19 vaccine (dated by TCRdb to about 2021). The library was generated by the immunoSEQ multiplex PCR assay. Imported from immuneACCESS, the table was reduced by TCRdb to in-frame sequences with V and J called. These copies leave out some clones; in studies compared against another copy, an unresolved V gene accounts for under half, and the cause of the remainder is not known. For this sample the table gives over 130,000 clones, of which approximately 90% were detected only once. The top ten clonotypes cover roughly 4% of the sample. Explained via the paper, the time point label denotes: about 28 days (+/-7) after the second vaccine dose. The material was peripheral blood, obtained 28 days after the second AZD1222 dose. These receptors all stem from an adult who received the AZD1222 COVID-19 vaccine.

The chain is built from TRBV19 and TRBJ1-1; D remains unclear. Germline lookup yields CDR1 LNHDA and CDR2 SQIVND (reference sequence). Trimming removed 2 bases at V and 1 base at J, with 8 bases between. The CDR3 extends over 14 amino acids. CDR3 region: CASSISTGNTEAFF. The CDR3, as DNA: TGTGCCAGTAGTATATCGACGGGGAACACTGAAGCTTTCTTT.

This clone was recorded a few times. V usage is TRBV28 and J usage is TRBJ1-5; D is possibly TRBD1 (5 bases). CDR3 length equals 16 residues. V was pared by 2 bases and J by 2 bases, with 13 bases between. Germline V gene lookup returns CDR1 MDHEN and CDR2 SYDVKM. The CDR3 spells CASSLISVGGNQPQHF. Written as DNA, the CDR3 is TGTGCCAGCAGTTTAATATCCGTGGGGGGCAATCAGCCCCAGCATTTT. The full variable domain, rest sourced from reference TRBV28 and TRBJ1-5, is DVKVTQSSRYLVKRTGEKVFLECVQDMDHENMFWYRQDPGLGLRLIYFSYDVKMKEKGDIPEGYSVSREKKERFSLILESASTNQTSMYLCASSLISVGGNQPQHFGDGTRLSIL.

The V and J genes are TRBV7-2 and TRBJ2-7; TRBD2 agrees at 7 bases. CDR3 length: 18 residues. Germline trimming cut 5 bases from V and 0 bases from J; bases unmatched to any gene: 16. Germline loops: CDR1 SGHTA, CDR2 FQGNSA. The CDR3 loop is CASSPGPGLGGSSYEQYF. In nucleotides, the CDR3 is TGTGCCAGCAGCCCCGGACCAGGTCTGGGCGGGAGCTCCTACGAGCAGTACTTC.

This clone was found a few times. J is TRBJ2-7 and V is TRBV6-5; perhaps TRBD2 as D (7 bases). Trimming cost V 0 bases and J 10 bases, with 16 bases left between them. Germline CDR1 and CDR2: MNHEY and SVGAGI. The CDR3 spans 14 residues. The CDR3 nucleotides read TGTGCCAGCAGTTACTCTCGGGGGGCCTCGTTCCAGTACTTC. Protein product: CASSYSRGASFQYF.